A single sample is the source of the 20 T cell receptor beta chains below, sequenced in a study of blood T cell repertoires in COVID-19. The table came from immunoSEQ multiplex PCR; TCRdb's copy has only in-frame clones and leaves some out. The top ten clones hold approximately 7% of a sample with about 170,000 clones, about 85% of them seen once. Specimen: peripheral blood. Receptors were obtained from a man at least 80 years old with COVID-19, enrolled during active disease.

The rearrangement joins TRBV18 to TRBJ1-2; D is ambiguous. The CDR3 spans 14 residues. Germline V CDR1 and CDR2: KGHSH, LQKENI. V was trimmed by 8 bases and J by 3 bases, leaving 16 bases between them. CDR3 DNA sequence: TGTGCCAGCACCATTGGGCAGGCTGACTATGGCTACACCTTC. Protein: CASTIGQADYGYTF. The variable domain in full, with the rest retrieved from reference TRBV18 and TRBJ1-2, is NAGVMQNPRHLVRRRGQEARLRCSPMKGHSHVYWYRQLPEEGLKFMVYLQKENIIDESGMPKERFSAEFPKEGPSILRIQQVVRGDSAAYFCASTIGQADYGYTFGSGTRLTVV.

V is TRBV28 and J is TRBJ2-6, with a tentative D call TRBD2 (5 bases). The CDR3 is made up of 16 amino acids. Germline assignment: CDR1 MDHEN and CDR2 SYDVKM. Trimming shortened V by 7 bases and J by 2 bases, and 15 bases separated the two germline ends. The CDR3 region has the DNA TGTGCCAGCAATGGAGGACGGCTGACTGGGGCCAACGTCCTGACTTTC. Encoded protein: CASNGGRLTGANVLTF.

This clone appeared once. The V call is TRBV5-1, the J call TRBJ2-1; no clear D. There are 13 residues in the CDR3. V was pared by 2 bases and J by 4 bases, with 7 bases between. The germline CDR1 and CDR2 sequences are SGHRS and YFSETQ. CDR3 in DNA: TGCGCCAGCAGCTTTAGAGAATACAATGAGCAGTTCTTC. The encoded protein is CASSFREYNEQFF.

The genes are TRBV7-3 and TRBJ2-1; 7 positions agree with TRBD2. The CDR3 is 13 amino acids. V lost 5 bases, J lost 6 bases, and 4 bases stayed unmatched. Germline loops: CDR1 SGHTA, CDR2 FQGTGA. The CDR3 DNA is TGTGCCAGCAGCCCGCGGACTAGCAATGAGCAGTTCTTC. This gives the protein CASSPRTSNEQFF.

This clone was counted between two and nine times. This chain's CDR3 is CASSNRDRAQYF. The CDR3 DNA is TGTGCCAGCAGCAACCGGGACAGGGCGCAGTACTTC. The V call is TRBV7-9, the J call TRBJ2-7; TRBD1 matches at 9 bases. CDR3 length: 12 residues. Trimming took 5 bases from V and 9 from J; bases not matched to a gene: 5. Germline V gene data show CDR1 as SEHNR and CDR2 as FQNEAQ (reference sequence).

V is TRBV11-1 and J is TRBJ2-3, with 7 bases that match TRBD2. There are 16 residues in the CDR3. V lost 5 bases, J lost 2 bases, and 10 bases stayed unmatched. CDR1 and CDR2 from the germline V gene are SGHAT and FQDESV (reference sequence). This CDR3 reads CASSRGVSHDTDTQYF. CDR3 DNA sequence: TGTGCCAGCAGCCGGGGGGTCTCCCACGACACAGATACGCAGTATTTT.

The V call is TRBV5-4, the J call TRBJ2-5; 11 bases align to TRBD1. Trimming at V came to 4 bases and at J to 5 bases, leaving 7 bases not matched to a gene. This CDR3 is 15 amino acids long. Germline V gene sequence: CDR1 SGHNT, CDR2 YYREEE (reference sequence). The CDR3 protein is CASSGRDRGGETQYF. The CDR3 coding sequence is TGTGCCAGCAGCGGCCGGGACAGGGGGGGGGAGACCCAGTACTTC.

The chain employs TRBV29-1 and TRBJ1-2; D gene uncertain. The CDR3 is 13 amino acids. CDR1 is SQVTM, CDR2 ANQGSEA, per germline. The germline V and J ends were trimmed by 5 bases and 8 bases, with 18 bases remaining between them. The CDR3: CSVRFGLRPGYTF. The DNA of the CDR3 is TGCAGCGTTCGCTTTGGACTAAGGCCCGGCTACACCTTC.

The gene calls are TRBV5-8 and TRBJ1-2; maybe TRBD1 (6 bases). This CDR3 has 13 amino acids. Trimming shortened V by 0 bases and J by 3 bases, and 6 bases separated the two germline ends. The V gene's germline CDR1 is SGHTS and CDR2 YDEGEE. This CDR3 is CASSLDRDYGYTF. The CDR3 nucleotides are TGTGCCAGCAGCTTGGACAGGGACTATGGCTACACCTTC.

This sequence joins TRBV4-3 and TRBJ1-5; TRBD1 might be the D (5 bases). The CDR3 is made up of 16 amino acids. V was trimmed by 1 base and J by 2 bases, leaving 12 bases between them. The germline V gene encodes CDR1 LGHNA and CDR2 YSLEER. The CDR3 nucleotides read TGCGCCAGCAGCCAAGGCCGGACGGGGGGCAATCAGCCCCAGCATTTT. It translates to CASSQGRTGGNQPQHF.

This clone was counted a single time. V and J are TRBV5-1 and TRBJ1-6; tentatively, D is TRBD1 (5 bases). V lost 0 bases to trimming and J lost 7 bases, with 11 bases between them. The CDR3 extends over 15 amino acids. Germline CDR1 SGHRS, CDR2 YFSETQ. CDR3 bases: TGCGCCAGCAGCTTGGCCGGAGGGGTGAATTCACCCCTCCACTTT. Translation: CASSLAGGVNSPLHF.

This chain joins TRBV5-4 and TRBJ1-6, with D maybe TRBD1 (5 bases). CDR1 SGHNT and CDR2 YYREEE come from the germline V gene (reference sequence). The CDR3 sequence is 15 residues long. V lost 0 bases and J lost 6, with 10 bases in between. The CDR3 loop is CASSLGQGGNSPLHF. The CDR3, as DNA: TGTGCCAGCAGCTTGGGGCAGGGTGGTAATTCACCCCTCCACTTT. The full variable domain, rest sourced from reference TRBV5-4 and TRBJ1-6, is ETGVTQSPTHLIKTRGQQVTLRCSSQSGHNTVSWYQQALGQGPQFIFQYYREEENGRGNFPPRFSGLQFPNYSSELNVNALELDDSALYLCASSLGQGGNSPLHFGNGTRLTVT.

The rearrangement joins TRBV11-3 to TRBJ2-1; TRBD1 matches at 10 bases. Looked up from germline, CDR1 is SGHNT and CDR2 is YENEEA. This CDR3 is 15 amino acids long. Unmatched junction bases numbered 6, after V lost 2 bases and J lost 8 bases. CDR3 sequence reads: CASSLSGQGGYEQFF. The CDR3 region has the DNA TGTGCCAGCAGCTTATCTGGACAGGGGGGTTATGAGCAGTTCTTC.

The chain employs TRBV6-1 and TRBJ1-1, with 7 bases fitting TRBD1. V lost 2 bases to trimming and J lost 1 base; unmatched junction nucleotides: 4. The germline gives CDR1 MNHNS, CDR2 SASEGT. There are 15 residues in the CDR3. CDR3 sequence reads: CASSETWDRNTEAFF. CDR3 sequence (DNA): TGTGCCAGCAGTGAAACATGGGACAGGAACACTGAAGCTTTCTTT.

J is TRBJ1-6 and V is TRBV19; 7 bases are a match to TRBD1. CDR1 is LNHDA, CDR2 SQIVND, per germline (reference sequence). J gave up 9 bases and V 6 bases, and 8 bases lay outside the gene matches. This CDR3 is 14 amino acids long. The CDR3: CASSPTGFGSPLHF. The CDR3 bases are TGTGCCAGTAGCCCGACAGGGTTTGGTTCACCCCTCCACTTT.

V is TRBV10-3 and J is TRBJ2-7, with D possibly TRBD2 on 5 matching bases. The CDR3 length is 11 residues. From germline, CDR1 is ENHRY and CDR2 SYGVKD. Between the trimmed V and J ends, which lost 10 bases and 4 bases, there was a span of 11 bases. In DNA form, the CDR3 reads TGTGCCACTCACGAGGGTTACGAGCAGTACTTC. Residues: CATHEGYEQYF.

This chain links TRBV4-1 with TRBJ2-3, with TRBD2 matching over 9 bases. This CDR3 has 17 amino acids. The V segment lost 2 bases and the J segment 4 bases; nucleotides outside the gene matches: 10. CDR1 is MGHRA, CDR2 YSYEKL, per germline. The CDR3 loop reads CASSQISRAGGADTQYF. The CDR3 DNA is TGCGCCAGCAGCCAAATCTCGCGAGCGGGGGGTGCAGATACGCAGTATTTT.

The rearrangement links TRBV10-3 to TRBJ1-5; 7 bases match TRBD1. The ends lost 6 bases at V and 3 bases at J; junction bases unmatched: 5. The germline V gene encodes CDR1 ENHRY and CDR2 SYGVKD. This CDR3 is built from 14 residues. CDR3 nucleotides: TGTGCCATCAGCGCCGGGACAGACAATCAGCCCCAGCATTTT. Translating gives CAISAGTDNQPQHF.

The rearrangement joins TRBV5-1 to TRBJ1-4; D not resolved. The CDR3 is 16 amino acids. Trimming shortened V by 0 bases and J by 7 bases, and 16 bases separated the two germline ends. Germline lookup yields CDR1 SGHRS and CDR2 YFSETQ. The CDR3 bases are TGCGCCAGCAGCTTGGGGGTAGGACTGACTGGTGAAAAACTGTTTTTT. Translating gives CASSLGVGLTGEKLFF.

The rearrangement links TRBV6-5 to TRBJ2-1, with 10 bases lining up with TRBD2. V lost 6 bases and J lost 6; bases outside the gene matches: 8. Germline CDR1 is MNHEY and CDR2 is SVGAGI. There are 15 residues in the CDR3. The CDR3 is CASRTIAGGPNEQFF. The CDR3 nucleotides read TGTGCCAGCAGAACGATAGCGGGGGGTCCCAATGAGCAGTTCTTC.